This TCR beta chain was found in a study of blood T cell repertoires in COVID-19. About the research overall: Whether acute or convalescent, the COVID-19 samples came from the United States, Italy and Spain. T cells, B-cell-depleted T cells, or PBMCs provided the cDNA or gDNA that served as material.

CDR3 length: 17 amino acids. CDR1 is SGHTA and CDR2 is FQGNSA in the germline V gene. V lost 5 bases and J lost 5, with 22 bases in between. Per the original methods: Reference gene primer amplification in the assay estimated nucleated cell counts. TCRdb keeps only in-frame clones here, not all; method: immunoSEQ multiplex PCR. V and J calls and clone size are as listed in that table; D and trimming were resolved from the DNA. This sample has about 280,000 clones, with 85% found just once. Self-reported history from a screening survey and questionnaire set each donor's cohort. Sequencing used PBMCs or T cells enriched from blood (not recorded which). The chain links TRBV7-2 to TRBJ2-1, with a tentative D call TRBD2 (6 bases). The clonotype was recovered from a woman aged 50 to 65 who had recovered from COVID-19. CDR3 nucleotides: TGTGCCAGCAGCCTTCAACCGGTACTAGCTATAAACAATGAGCAGTTCTTC. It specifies CASSLQPVLAINNEQFF.